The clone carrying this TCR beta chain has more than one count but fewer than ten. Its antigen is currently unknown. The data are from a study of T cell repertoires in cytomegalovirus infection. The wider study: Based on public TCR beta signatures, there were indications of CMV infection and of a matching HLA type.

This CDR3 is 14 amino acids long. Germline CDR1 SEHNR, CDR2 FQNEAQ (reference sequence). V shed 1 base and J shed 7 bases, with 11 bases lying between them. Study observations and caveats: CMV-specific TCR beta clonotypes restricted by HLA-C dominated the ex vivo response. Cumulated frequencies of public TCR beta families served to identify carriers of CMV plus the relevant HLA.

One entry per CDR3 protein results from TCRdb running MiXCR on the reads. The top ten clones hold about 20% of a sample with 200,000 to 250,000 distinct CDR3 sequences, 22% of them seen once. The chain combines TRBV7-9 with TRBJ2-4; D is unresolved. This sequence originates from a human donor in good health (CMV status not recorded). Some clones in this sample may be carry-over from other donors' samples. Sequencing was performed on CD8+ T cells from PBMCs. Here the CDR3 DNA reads TGTGCCAGCAGCTTAGGGTATGGGGTTAACATTCAGTACTTC. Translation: CASSLGYGVNIQYF.